The 14 T cell receptor beta chains below were found in one sample sequenced in a study of cytomegalovirus exposure and HLA in healthy donors listed by TCRdb under 2017. Libraries came from the immunoSEQ multiplex PCR assay. A mixture of 60 forward primers for TCR Vbeta segments and 13 reverse primers for TCR Jbeta segments was used in the multiplex PCR. TCRdb re-hosts the immuneACCESS table, in-frame sequences only. Its copies lack some clones; in the studies checked, an unresolved V gene accounts for under half of them, and the cause for the rest is not known. This sample comprises 150,000 to 200,000 clones, roughly 82% of them detected only once. The ten largest clones represent around 2.8% of the sample. The sequencing input was PBMCs. The receptors shown here come from a woman in her 50s in good health and CMV-seropositive.

The sample holds many counts of this clone. The V gene is TRBV28, the J gene TRBJ2-1; D may be TRBD2 (6 bases). Germline V gene data show CDR1 as MDHEN and CDR2 as SYDVKM. CDR3 length: 13 residues. Trimming took 3 bases from V and 15 from J, leaving 18 bases between them. CDR3 DNA: TGTGCCAGCAGTTTTCCCCAGAGCCGCGGGGTGTTCTTC. Amino acid sequence: CASSFPQSRGVFF. The full variable domain, its missing parts supplied by reference TRBV28 and TRBJ2-1, is DVKVTQSSRYLVKRTGEKVFLECVQDMDHENMFWYRQDPGLGLRLIYFSYDVKMKEKGDIPEGYSVSREKKERFSLILESASTNQTSMYLCASSFPQSRGVFFGPGTRLTVL.

The chain employs TRBV6-5 and TRBJ1-2; TRBD1 aligns across 9 bases. This CDR3 comprises 12 residues. CDR1 MNHEY and CDR2 SVGAGI come from the germline V gene. V was pared by 8 bases and J by 4 bases, with 2 bases of the junction left unmatched. CDR3 protein: CASGDRVYGYTF. The CDR3 nucleotides are TGTGCCAGCGGGGACAGGGTCTATGGCTACACCTTC.

The chain couples TRBV7-2 to TRBJ1-1, with D possibly being TRBD1 (5 bases). Per germline, CDR1 SGHTA and CDR2 FQGNSA. Between the trimmed V and J ends, which lost 6 bases and 3 bases, there was a span of 17 bases. The CDR3 contains 15 residues. The CDR3 here is CASSSLIGGYTEAFF. The CDR3 DNA follows: TGTGCCAGCAGTTCCCTCATTGGGGGGTACACTGAAGCTTTCTTT.

This clone appeared once. V gene TRBV7-2 combines with J gene TRBJ2-3, with 7 bases matching TRBD1. The germline V gene has CDR1 SGHTA and CDR2 FQGNSA. There are 16 residues in the CDR3. With V trimmed by 5 bases and J by 3 bases, 11 bases remained unmatched. The CDR3 region is CASSRRGRGITDTQYF. CDR3 coding DNA: TGTGCCAGCAGCCGCCGGGGCAGGGGGATAACAGATACGCAGTATTTT.

CDR3 residues: CSVEDFYRAYGYTF. The CDR3 region has the DNA TGCAGCGTTGAAGATTTTTACAGGGCCTATGGCTACACCTTC. The chain links TRBV29-1 to TRBJ1-2; D may be TRBD1 (6 bases). In germline, CDR1 is SQVTM, CDR2 ANQGSEA. V was cut by 0 bases and J by 4 bases, with 12 bases left in between. The CDR3 length is 14 residues.

The rearrangement links TRBV11-1 to TRBJ2-7; 8 bases agree with TRBD2. The CDR3 covers 16 residues. Germline values: CDR1 SGHAT, CDR2 FQDESV (reference sequence). Trimming removed 3 bases from V and 1 base from J; junction bases left unmatched: 8. The CDR3 bases are TGTGCCAGCAGCTTGGCCCCCGGGGGGGCATCCTACGAGCAGTACTTC. Translation gives CASSLAPGGASYEQYF.

This sequence joins TRBV28 and TRBJ2-7; D is possibly TRBD2 (5 bases). Looked up from germline, CDR1 is MDHEN and CDR2 is SYDVKM. Trimming took off 3 bases at V and 1 base at J, with 10 bases between the two ends. CDR3 length equals 14 residues. This chain's CDR3 is CASSFHGKSYEQYF. The CDR3 DNA reads TGTGCCAGCAGTTTCCACGGGAAGTCCTACGAGCAGTACTTC.

The chain joins TRBV6-6 to TRBJ1-1; 8 nucleotides agree with TRBD1. Germline values: CDR1 MNHNY, CDR2 SVGAGI (reference sequence). The CDR3 runs to 14 residues. Trimming cost V 2 bases and J 3 bases; bases outside gene matches: 2. The CDR3, as DNA: TGTGCCAGCAGTTACGGGACAGGCCACACTGAAGCTTTCTTT. Translation gives CASSYGTGHTEAFF.

The rearrangement links TRBV28 to TRBJ1-3; possible D gene TRBD1, 6 bases. Germline CDR1 is MDHEN and CDR2 is SYDVKM. The CDR3 length is 17 residues. V lost 2 bases and J lost 0, with 14 bases in between. CDR3 sequence (DNA): TGTGCCAGCAGTTTAGGACAGACTAAATACTCTGGAAACACCATATATTTT. Protein product: CASSLGQTKYSGNTIYF.

The V call is TRBV11-2, the J call TRBJ2-3; D unclear. Germline CDR1 is SGHAT and CDR2 is FQNNGV. This CDR3 has 16 residues. The germline V and J ends were trimmed by 4 bases and 1 base, with 15 bases remaining between them. This chain's CDR3 is CASSSAGATGTDTQYF. In DNA form, the CDR3 reads TGTGCCAGCAGCTCTGCCGGCGCAACAGGCACAGATACGCAGTATTTT.

The chain joins TRBV11-1 to TRBJ2-3, with TRBD2 matching over 11 bases. Germline loops: CDR1 SGHAT, CDR2 FQDESV (reference sequence). Trimming cost V 5 bases and J 6 bases; bases outside gene matches: 7. This CDR3 is built from 15 residues. As DNA, the CDR3 is TGTGCCAGCAGCCCCCGGACTAGCGGGTATGATACGCAGTATTTT. Amino acids: CASSPRTSGYDTQYF.

This clone was seen only a few times. CDR3 sequence: CASSLEGQTEAFF. The CDR3 coding sequence is TGTGCCAGCAGCTTAGAGGGACAGACTGAAGCTTTCTTT. V is TRBV7-9 and J is TRBJ1-1; 7 bases map to TRBD1. CDR1 and CDR2 from the germline V gene are SEHNR and FQNEAQ (reference sequence). The length of the CDR3 is 13 residues. Trimming removed 1 base from V and 5 bases from J; junction bases left unmatched: 1. Variable domain in full (rest from reference TRBV7-9 and TRBJ1-1): DTGVSQNPRHKITKRGQNVTFRCDPISEHNRLYWYRQTLGQGPEFLTYFQNEAQLEKSRLLSDRFSAERPKGSFSTLEIQRTEQGDSAMYLCASSLEGQTEAFFGQGTRLTVV.

The chain joins TRBV23-1 to TRBJ2-7, with a weak D call TRBD1 (7 bases). TRBV23-1 is an ORF; its function is uncertain. The CDR3 extends over 14 amino acids. V was pared by 2 bases and J by 7 bases, with 15 bases between. The CDR3: CASSQILQGREQYF. CDR3 nucleotide sequence: TGCGCCAGCAGTCAAATCCTACAGGGGAGGGAGCAGTACTTC.

The chain couples TRBV7-6 to TRBJ1-1; D is undetermined. CDR1 and CDR2 from the germline V gene are SGHVS and FNYEAQ. The CDR3 extends over 14 amino acids. V was clipped by 2 bases and J by 2 bases, with 9 bases between them. CDR3 in amino acids: CASSLMARNTEAFF. CDR3 nucleotides: TGTGCCAGCAGCTTAATGGCCAGAAACACTGAAGCTTTCTTT.